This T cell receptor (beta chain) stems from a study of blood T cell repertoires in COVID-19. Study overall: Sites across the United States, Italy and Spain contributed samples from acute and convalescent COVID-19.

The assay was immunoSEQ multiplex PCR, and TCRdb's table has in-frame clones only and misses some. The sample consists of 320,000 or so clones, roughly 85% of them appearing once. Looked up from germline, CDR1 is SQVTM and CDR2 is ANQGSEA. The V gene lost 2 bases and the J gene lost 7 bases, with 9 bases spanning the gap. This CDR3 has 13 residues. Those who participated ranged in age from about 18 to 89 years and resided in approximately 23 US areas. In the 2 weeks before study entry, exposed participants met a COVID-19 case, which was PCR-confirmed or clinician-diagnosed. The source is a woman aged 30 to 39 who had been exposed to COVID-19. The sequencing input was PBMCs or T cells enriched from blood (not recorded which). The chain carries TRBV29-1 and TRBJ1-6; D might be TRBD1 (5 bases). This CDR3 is CSVEKGLNSPLHF. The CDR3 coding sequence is TGCAGCGTTGAAAAGGGACTCAATTCACCCCTCCACTTT.